Listed here are 17 T cell receptor beta chains from one sample, sequenced in a study of post-analysis software for immune sequencing data. General study findings and limits: Roughly 5 TRBV segments occurring more often in patients than controls included TRBV5-6, TRBV5-1 and TRBV20-1.

Their antigens are not known. cDNA libraries for TCR beta contained unique molecular identifiers. In TCRdb, the PCR reads were re-called with MiXCR into one record per CDR3 protein. The sample gives some 700,000 distinct CDR3 sequences, 55% to 60% of which show up once; 11% is in the top ten. Sequencing was performed on blood. These receptors were collected from a girl between 2 and 10 years old with multiple sclerosis.

DNA of the CDR3: TGCGCCAGCAGCTTGTACAGGGAGAACACCGGGGAGCTGTTTTTT. Its protein product is CASSLYRENTGELFF. The rearrangement uses TRBV5-1 and TRBJ2-2, with D perhaps matching TRBD1 (6 bases). The CDR3 spans 15 residues. Between the trimmed V and J ends, which lost 1 base and 1 base, there was a span of 8 bases. CDR1 and CDR2 (germline): SGHRS, YFSETQ.

The chain joins TRBV6-2 or TRBV6-3 to TRBJ2-7; D unclear. The germline gives CDR1 MNHEY, CDR2 SVGEGT. The CDR3 sequence is 13 residues long. Trimming took off 7 bases at V and 3 bases at J, with 13 bases between the two ends. The CDR3 sequence is CASTGRSYYEQYF. For the CDR3, the DNA is TGTGCCAGCACTGGACGGAGCTACTACGAGCAGTACTTC.

The J gene is TRBJ2-7, the V gene TRBV20-1, with a possible D match to TRBD2 (5 bases). CDR1 DFQATT and CDR2 SNEGSKA come from the germline V gene (reference sequence). The CDR3 loop spans 13 amino acids. V lost 6 bases, J lost 2 bases, and 14 bases lay in between. The CDR3: CSAKGDAPYEQYF. DNA of the CDR3: TGCAGTGCGAAGGGAGATGCCCCCTACGAGCAGTACTTC.

The V and J genes are TRBV20-1 and TRBJ2-3; TRBD2 matches 12 bases. The CDR3 covers 15 residues. CDR1 is DFQATT, CDR2 SNEGSKA, per germline (reference sequence). Trimming cost V 5 bases and J 2 bases; bases outside gene matches: 5. The CDR3 loop is CSARTSGGYTDTQYF. For the CDR3, the DNA is TGCAGTGCTCGAACTAGCGGGGGGTACACAGATACGCAGTATTTT.

This clonotype was counted a few times. The gene calls are TRBV4-2 and TRBJ1-2, with a weak D call TRBD1 (5 bases). The germline V gene encodes CDR1 LGHNA and CDR2 YNFKEQ. There are 14 residues in the CDR3. V lost 0 bases and J lost 1, with 6 bases in between. Written as DNA, the CDR3 is TGTGCCAGCAGCCAAGACAGGGATAACTATGGCTACACCTTC. Protein product: CASSQDRDNYGYTF.

This clonotype was detected only once. The chain carries TRBV5-1 and TRBJ1-2; maybe TRBD1 (5 bases). This CDR3 region has 13 residues. V gave up 0 bases and J gave up 10 bases, with 13 bases separating them. Germline V gives CDR1 SGHRS, CDR2 YFSETQ. CDR3 DNA sequence: TGCGCCAGCAGCTTGGGAGGGACGTTGATCTACACCTTC. Amino acids: CASSLGGTLIYTF.

The J gene is TRBJ2-7, the V gene TRBV9, with D perhaps being TRBD1 or TRBD2 (6 bases each). The DNA end is a closer match to TRBJ2-5, so the J assignment may be wrong. This CDR3 is built from 14 residues. Germline-derived CDR1 and CDR2 are SGDLS and YYNGEE. The CDR3 sequence is CASSETGRGETQYF. Written as DNA, the CDR3 is TGTGCCAGCAGCGAAACAGGGCGGGGAGAGACCCAGTACTTC.

The chain combines TRBV3-1 with TRBJ2-3; D not resolved. V was pared by 2 bases and J by 2 bases, with 8 bases between. CDR1 and CDR2 (germline): LGHDT, YNNKEL (reference sequence). The CDR3 has 14 amino acids. CDR3 region: CASSQNQITDTQYF. CDR3 nucleotides: TGTGCCAGCAGCCAAAATCAGATCACAGATACGCAGTATTTT.

The V call is TRBV12-3 or TRBV12-4, the J call TRBJ1-4; D is undetermined. This CDR3 is 11 amino acids long. CDR3 loop: CAARWNEKLFF. DNA of the CDR3: TGTGCGGCCAGGTGGAATGAAAAACTGTTTTTT.

The rearrangement joins TRBV11-2 to TRBJ2-3; 12 bases align to TRBD2. Germline values: CDR1 SGHAT, CDR2 FQNNGV. There are 17 residues in the CDR3. Trimming at V came to 4 bases and at J to 7 bases, leaving 12 bases not matched to a gene. The CDR3 loop is CASSSRSRTSGIYTQYF. The DNA of the CDR3 is TGTGCCAGCAGCTCGCGATCCCGGACTAGCGGGATATATACGCAGTATTTT. Together with reference TRBV11-2 and TRBJ2-3, the CDR3 gives the full variable domain: EAGVAQSPRYKIIEKRQSVAFWCNPISGHATLYWYQQILGQGPKLLIQFQNNGVVDDSQLPKDRFSAERLKGVDSTLKIQPAKLEDSAVYLCASSSRSRTSGIYTQYFGPGTRLTVL.

This clonotype was observed a single time. The chain recombines TRBV7-2 with TRBJ1-1, with D unresolved. V shed 1 base and J shed 1 base, with 10 bases lying between them. The CDR3 runs 15 residues. CDR1 and CDR2 (germline): SGHTA, FQGNSA. CDR3 sequence reads: CASSLEVTPNTEAFF. The CDR3 nucleotides read TGTGCCAGCAGCTTAGAAGTGACACCGAACACTGAAGCTTTCTTT.

The genes are TRBV29-1 and TRBJ2-7, with 11 bases matching TRBD2. In germline, CDR1 is SQVTM, CDR2 ANQGSEA. This CDR3 comprises 13 residues. Trimming at V came to 7 bases and at J to 5 bases, leaving 7 bases not matched to a gene. CDR3 residues: CSGLAGGLDEQYF. CDR3 DNA: TGCAGCGGTTTAGCGGGAGGGCTCGACGAGCAGTACTTC.

V usage is TRBV7-2 and J usage is TRBJ1-2; TRBD1 agrees at 7 bases. Germline CDR1 and CDR2: SGHTA and FQGNSA. V lost 1 base to trimming and J lost 3 bases; unmatched junction nucleotides: 2. The CDR3 contains 14 residues. CDR3 sequence: CASSLGDSDYGYTF. CDR3 coding DNA: TGTGCCAGCAGCTTAGGGGACAGCGACTATGGCTACACCTTC.

The rearrangement uses TRBV11-2 and TRBJ2-3, with TRBD2 as a possible D gene (5 bases). The CDR3 is 15 residues long. The germline CDR1 and CDR2 sequences are SGHAT and FQNNGV. V was clipped by 5 bases and J by 5 bases, with 17 bases between them. This CDR3 is CASSDPSLEGDTQYF. As DNA, the CDR3 is TGTGCCAGCAGCGATCCTAGCCTCGAGGGAGATACGCAGTATTTT.

The chain combines TRBV6-2 or TRBV6-3 with TRBJ2-1; TRBD1 aligns across 7 bases. The CDR3 consists of 17 residues. CDR1 is MNHEY, CDR2 SVGEGT, per germline. V shed 6 bases, J shed 3 bases, and the junction held 14 bases outside the gene matches. CDR3 protein: CASRQTASTGSYNEQFF. The DNA of the CDR3 is TGTGCCAGCAGACAAACAGCGTCGACAGGGAGCTACAATGAGCAGTTCTTC.

V usage is TRBV28 and J usage is TRBJ1-1, with 8 bases aligning to TRBD1. The ends lost 3 bases at V and 4 bases at J; junction bases unmatched: 10. CDR1 is MDHEN, CDR2 SYDVKM, per germline. This CDR3 spans 16 amino acids. CDR3 region: CASSFRGQGSVTEAFF. Written as DNA, the CDR3 is TGTGCCAGCAGTTTCCGTGGACAGGGTTCGGTCACTGAAGCTTTCTTT.

The chain is built from TRBV20-1 and TRBJ2-7; D is tentatively TRBD1 or TRBD2 (6 bases each). CDR1 and CDR2 (germline): DFQATT, SNEGSKA (reference sequence). The CDR3 is 14 amino acids. The V gene lost 1 base and the J gene lost 4 bases, with 14 bases spanning the gap. The CDR3 DNA is TGCAGTGCTAGAGGCTATAGGGGGGAGTACGAGCAGTACTTC. Its translation: CSARGYRGEYEQYF.